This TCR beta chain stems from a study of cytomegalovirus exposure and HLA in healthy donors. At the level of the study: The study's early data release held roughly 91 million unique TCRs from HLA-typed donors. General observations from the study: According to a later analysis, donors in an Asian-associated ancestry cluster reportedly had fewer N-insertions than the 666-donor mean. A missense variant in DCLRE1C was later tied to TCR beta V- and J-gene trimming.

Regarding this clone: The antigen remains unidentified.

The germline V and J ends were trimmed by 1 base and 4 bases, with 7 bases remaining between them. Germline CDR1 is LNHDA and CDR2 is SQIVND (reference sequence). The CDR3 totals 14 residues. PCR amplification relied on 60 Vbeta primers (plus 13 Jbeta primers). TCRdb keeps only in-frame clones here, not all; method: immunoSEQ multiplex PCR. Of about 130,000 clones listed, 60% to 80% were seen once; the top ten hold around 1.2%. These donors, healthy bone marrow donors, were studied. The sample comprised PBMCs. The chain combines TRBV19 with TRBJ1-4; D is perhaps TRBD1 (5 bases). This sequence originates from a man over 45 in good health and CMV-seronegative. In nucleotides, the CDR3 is TGTGCCAGTAGTATAGGGGGCGATAATGAAAAACTGTTTTTT. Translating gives CASSIGGDNEKLFF. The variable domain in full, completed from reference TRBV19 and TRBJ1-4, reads DGGITQSPKYLFRKEGQNVTLSCEQNLNHDAMYWYRQDPGQGLRLIYYSQIVNDFQKGDIAEGYSVSREKKESFPLTVTSAQKNPTAFYLCASSIGGDNEKLFFGSGTQLSVL.